Listed below are T cell receptor beta chains from one sample, sequenced in a study of OX40 agonist ivuxolimab in advanced cancers. Profiling relied on immunoSEQ multiplex PCR, and the TCRdb table lists in-frame clones only, not all of them. The sample lists under 80,000 clones; about 90% were seen once. The specimen was CD4+ or CD8+ T cells sorted from blood, collected in a trial of the OX40 agonist ivuxolimab. The source of these receptors is an adult with an advanced solid tumor such as melanoma, head and neck, liver or kidney cancer. Each CDR3 is given with its conserved first and last residue. The D gene is left open where the match is weak. Size is stated for part of the rows, as once, few or many counts, or as a class when the clone is expanded.

size: once; J: TRBJ2-3; V: TRBV5-1; D: -; CDR3: CASSLPGAEDTQYF; DNA: TGCGCCAGCAGCTTGCCAGGGGCAGAAGATACGCAGTATTTT
size: once; J: TRBJ1-3; V: TRBV28; D: -; CDR3: CASSFWSPGNTIYF; DNA: TGTGCCAGCAGTTTTTGGTCCCCTGGAAACACCATATATTTT
size: -; J: TRBJ2-5; V: TRBV7-9; D: -; CDR3: CASSFSSGTGETQYF; DNA: TGTGCCAGCAGCTTCTCGTCAGGGACCGGGGAGACCCAGTACTTC
size: -; J: TRBJ2-1; V: TRBV9; D: TRBD2; CDR3: CASSAETGTSIYNEQFF; DNA: TGTGCCAGCAGCGCAGAGACCGGGACTAGCATCTACAATGAGCAGTTCTTC
size: -; J: TRBJ1-2; V: TRBV4-1; D: -; CDR3: CASSQESRKGYTF; DNA: TGCGCCAGCAGCCAAGAATCCAGAAAGGGCTACACCTTC
size: -; J: TRBJ1-1; V: TRBV30; D: TRBD1; CDR3: CAWSVKGANTEAFF; DNA: TGTGCCTGGAGTGTAAAGGGGGCGAACACTGAAGCTTTCTTT
size: -; J: TRBJ2-2; V: TRBV27; D: -; CDR3: CASSLFSRLDTGELFF; DNA: TGTGCCAGCAGTTTATTTAGTAGGTTGGACACCGGGGAGCTGTTTTTT
size: few; J: TRBJ1-5; V: TRBV2; D: -; CDR3: CASSDWAGNQPQHF; DNA: TGTGCCAGCAGTGACTGGGCCGGCAATCAGCCCCAGCATTTT
size: -; J: TRBJ2-1; V: TRBV19; D: -; CDR3: CASSISVNEQFF; DNA: TGTGCCAGTAGTATTTCTGTCAATGAGCAGTTCTTC
size: -; J: TRBJ2-7; V: TRBV5-1; D: -; CDR3: CASSLGSGVYEQYF; DNA: TGCGCCAGCAGCTTGGGTTCCGGAGTGTACGAGCAGTACTTC
size: -; J: TRBJ1-1; V: TRBV19; D: -; CDR3: CASSPGTDGKGNTEAFF; DNA: TGTGCCAGTAGCCCCGGGACGGACGGAAAGGGGAACACTGAAGCTTTCTTT
size: -; J: TRBJ1-2; V: TRBV2; D: -; CDR3: CASQWSPSQGADGYTF; DNA: TGTGCCAGCCAGTGGAGTCCTAGTCAGGGAGCGGATGGCTACACCTTC
size: -; J: TRBJ2-1; V: TRBV27; D: TRBD2; CDR3: CASSFWWEGPVNEQFF; DNA: TGTGCCAGCAGTTTTTGGTGGGAGGGCCCGGTGAATGAGCAGTTCTTC
size: -; J: TRBJ2-1; V: TRBV11-2; D: -; CDR3: CASISRGGGNEQFF; DNA: TGTGCCAGCATCTCCCGGGGTGGGGGGAATGAGCAGTTCTTC
size: -; J: TRBJ2-7; V: TRBV2; D: TRBD1; CDR3: CASRGDSPYEQYF; DNA: TGTGCCAGCAGGGGGGACAGCCCCTACGAGCAGTACTTC
size: -; J: TRBJ2-3; V: TRBV5-1; D: -; CDR3: CASSPGVFSRPTDTQYF; DNA: TGCGCCAGCAGCCCGGGGGTGTTTAGCAGGCCCACAGATACGCAGTATTTT
size: -; J: TRBJ1-2; V: TRBV11-2; D: TRBD1; CDR3: CASSLAGTGIYGYTF; DNA: TGTGCCAGCAGCTTGGCCGGGACAGGGATCTATGGCTACACCTTC
size: -; J: TRBJ2-7; V: TRBV18; D: -; CDR3: CASSPQDTYEQYF; DNA: TGTGCCAGCTCGCCCCAGGACACCTACGAGCAGTACTTC
size: once; J: TRBJ2-7; V: TRBV4-1; D: -; CDR3: CASSPGTGGAYEQYF; DNA: TGCGCCAGCAGCCCCGGGACCGGTGGGGCCTACGAGCAGTACTTC
size: -; J: TRBJ2-7; V: TRBV29-1; D: -; CDR3: CSVPIPGNEQYF; DNA: TGCAGCGTTCCCATCCCTGGGAACGAGCAGTACTTC
size: once; J: TRBJ2-1; V: TRBV5-1; D: -; CDR3: CASSPPRDNEQFF; DNA: TGCGCCAGCAGCCCCCCACGAGACAATGAGCAGTTCTTC
size: -; J: TRBJ1-5; V: TRBV18; D: -; CDR3: CASSPEGGGLISPEHF; DNA: TGTGCCAGCTCACCCGAGGGGGGGGGCCTAATCAGCCCTGAGCATTTT
size: -; J: TRBJ1-5; V: TRBV6-6; D: TRBD1; CDR3: CASSLQGAYGQPQHF; DNA: TGTGCCAGCAGCTTACAGGGGGCTTACGGTCAGCCCCAGCATTTT
size: -; J: TRBJ2-7; V: TRBV9; D: TRBD2; CDR3: CASSVGPSGATYEQYF; DNA: TGTGCCAGCAGCGTAGGTCCTAGCGGAGCGACCTACGAGCAGTACTTC